Listed here are 15 T cell receptor delta chains from one sample, sequenced in a study of gamma-delta T cells after stem cell transplantation. TCRdb re-analyzed the RT-PCR reads via CATT. The sample includes more than 2,000 delta-chain clones, 3% to 4.5% seen only once; the top ten take more than 35%. Sample: gamma-delta T cells. The receptor set was obtained from a human donor. It is not recorded whose cells these are; they may come from a transplant donor.

This clone appeared a few times. A far larger clone is only one base removed, so a read error is likely. The chain combines TRDV2 with TRDJ1; perhaps TRDD3 as D (6 bases). CDR3 length: 14 amino acids. CDR1 is GEAIGNYY and CDR2 is EKD in the germline V gene. Written as DNA, the CDR3 is TGTGCCTGTGGCACCGTACTGGGCAACGATAAACTCATCTTT. Amino acid sequence: CACGTVLGNDKLIF.

This clone has a handful of counts. The TCRdb protein, from a much larger clone, departs from this DNA's translation at residue 3, likely by read error; the protein shown derives from the DNA. The J gene is TRDJ1, the V gene TRDV2; no clear D gene. Per the germline V gene, CDR1 is GEAIGNYY and CDR2 is EKD. The CDR3 is 17 residues long. The CDR3 loop is CASDSITPGSAGDKLIF. CDR3 coding DNA: TGTGCCAGTGACTCCATTACCCCCGGTTCTGCAGGCGATAAACTCATCTTT.

This clone was counted only a few times. A read error may produce the germline difference seen at one junction end. The rearrangement uses TRDV2 and TRDJ1; no firm D call. Germline V gene lookup returns CDR1 GEAIGNYY and CDR2 EKD. The CDR3 runs 14 residues. CDR3 residues: CACDTVPATDKPIF. The CDR3 nucleotides read TGTGCCTGTGACACAGTACCGGCTACCGATAAACCCATCTTT.

With respect to this clone: One base separates it from a far larger clone, so it is likely a read error. At the DNA level, this CDR3 is encoded by other sequences in the same sample as well. The V gene is TRDV1, the J gene TRDJ1, with D unresolved. Germline CDR1 and CDR2: TSWWSYY and QGS. The CDR3 contains 22 residues. The V and J ends lost 3 bases and 0 bases respectively, with 32 bases between them. As DNA, the CDR3 is TGTGCTCTTGGGGACTTACGGCTGGTTTGGTTCGACACTCCCGACTACACCGATAAACTCATCTTT. Translation gives CALGDLRLVWFDTPDYTDKLIF.

Concerning this clone itself: TCRdb's protein for this DNA is that of a much larger clone and differs from the translation at residue 9, likely a read error; the protein shown is the DNA translation. This chain uses TRDV2 with TRDJ1, with D tentatively TRDD2 (5 bases). Trimming left V 3 bases short and J 3 bases short, with 22 bases between. CDR3 length: 17 amino acids. The germline CDR1 and CDR2 sequences are GEAIGNYY and EKD. Written as DNA, the CDR3 is TGTGCCTGTGACGTCCTAAAGGGGTATATTGTATCCGATAAACTCATCTTT. Translating it yields CACDVLKGYIVSDKLIF.

Concerning this clone: A far larger clone is only one base removed, so a read error is likely. The same CDR3 can be traced to other DNA sequences in this sample. The chain combines TRDV2 with TRDJ1, with a tentative D call TRDD3 (6 bases). V was shortened by 4 bases and J by 3 bases, with 17 bases between the two germline ends. The CDR3 is 15 residues long. Per germline, CDR1 GEAIGNYY and CDR2 EKD. In DNA, the CDR3 is TGTGCCTGTGATTCTCTTACTGGGAAGTCCGATAAACTCATCTTT. This gives the protein CACDSLTGKSDKLIF.

This clone is classed as medium-sized. The chain recombines TRDV2 with TRDJ1; D is undetermined. The germline CDR1 and CDR2 sequences are GEAIGNYY and EKD. Trimming removed 4 bases from V and 0 bases from J, with 11 bases in between. This CDR3 is built from 14 residues. The CDR3 DNA is TGTGCCTGTGATCTCCTCACGTACACCGATAAACTCATCTTT. Translated, it gives CACDLLTYTDKLIF.

Only a few counts were recorded for this clone. Given a much more abundant clone one base away, this may be a read error. Other DNA sequences within the sample encode an identical CDR3. The chain joins TRDV2 to TRDJ1, with D perhaps matching TRDD1 or TRDD3 (7 bases each). The CDR3 loop spans 17 amino acids. Germline V gene sequence: CDR1 GEAIGNYY, CDR2 EKD. CDR3 nucleotides: TGTGCCTGCGACAAGTTGGGGGAAATAGCGTACACCGATAAACTCATCTTT. This codes for CACDKLGEIAYTDKLIF.

This clone was detected only a few times. This clone may be a read error of a much larger clone one base away. Other DNA sequences in this sample translate to the same CDR3. This chain joins TRDV2 and TRDJ1, with D perhaps matching TRDD3 (6 bases). This CDR3 is built from 19 residues. Trimming removed 0 bases from V and 0 bases from J, with 22 bases in between. The germline gives CDR1 GEAIGNYY, CDR2 EKD. The CDR3 here is CACDTVQGDVLEYTDKLIF. CDR3 in DNA: TGTGCCTGTGACACCGTGCAGGGGGACGTCCTTGAGTACACCGATAAACTCATCTTT.

This chain uses TRDV2 with TRDJ3; tentatively, D is TRDD3 (5 bases). The length of the CDR3 is 14 residues. CDR1 and CDR2 from the germline V gene are GEAIGNYY and EKD. The germline V and J ends were trimmed by 1 base and 10 bases, with 10 bases remaining between them. The CDR3 DNA follows: TGTGCCTGTGACACTCTGGGACATACCCGACAGATGTTTTTC. This codes for CACDTLGHTRQMFF.

This clone has more than one count but fewer than ten. Here the CDR3 DNA reads TGTGCCTGTGACACGGTTCCTACGCGGATTACTGGGGGATGCGTTCCTCTCAACACCGATAAACTCATCTTT. This gives the protein CACDTVPTRITGGCVPLNTDKLIF. The genes are TRDV2 and TRDJ1; 10 nucleotides match TRDD3. J lost 0 bases, V lost 1 base, and 28 bases had no gene match. The V gene's germline CDR1 is GEAIGNYY and CDR2 EKD. The CDR3 totals 24 residues.

In this sample, this clone turned up a few times. A much larger clone sits a single nucleotide away, making a read error possible. Other DNA sequences in the same sample also yield this CDR3. DNA for the CDR3: TGCGCCTGTGACCCACTCAACCCGGGGGATACGTCAACCGATAAACTCATCTTT. It translates to CACDPLNPGDTSTDKLIF. This chain connects TRDV2 to TRDJ1, with 10 bases lining up with TRDD3. Germline CDR1 is GEAIGNYY and CDR2 is EKD. This CDR3 is built from 18 residues.

By proportion, this clone is medium-sized (0.01 to 0.1%). The chain couples TRDV1 to TRDJ1; TRDD3 aligns across 9 bases. Trimming at V came to 3 bases and at J to 2 bases, leaving 22 bases not matched to a gene. CDR3 length: 21 residues. Germline values: CDR1 TSWWSYY, CDR2 QGS. The CDR3 DNA follows: TGTGCTCTTGGGGATCCTATAAGCCCCCCCTGGGGGATTCCCTCGACCGATAAACTCATCTTT. Residues: CALGDPISPPWGIPSTDKLIF.

This clone counts as medium-sized. The chain employs TRDV1 and TRDJ1; tentative D call: TRDD3 (6 bases). V was trimmed by 2 bases and J by 6 bases, leaving 22 bases between them. This CDR3 contains 17 residues. Germline CDR1 is TSWWSYY and CDR2 is QGS. The CDR3 protein is CALGEGPDDWVWNKLIF. In DNA form, the CDR3 reads TGTGCTCTTGGGGAAGGCCCCGACGACTGGGTTTGGAATAAACTCATCTTT.

The chain's CDR3 is CACDTILGDTRGTDKLIF. The CDR3 DNA reads TGTGCCTGTGACACCATACTGGGGGATACGCGGGGCACCGATAAACTCATCTTT. This sequence joins TRDV2 and TRDJ1; TRDD3 matches 13 bases. The trim removed 0 bases at V and 1 base at J, leaving 7 bases unmatched. Germline V gene lookup returns CDR1 GEAIGNYY and CDR2 EKD. CDR3 size: 18 residues.